This T cell receptor beta chain was recovered during a study of blood T cell repertoires in COVID-19. Across the whole study: The origin of the acute and convalescent COVID-19 samples was the United States, Italy and Spain. In each case, the material was cDNA or gDNA derived from T cells, B-cell-depleted T cells, or PBMCs.

Which cohort a participant joined came from the clinical history participants gave. Authors' processing steps: Amplified reference gene primers provided the basis for estimating nucleated cell counts. Clones were sequenced by immunoSEQ multiplex PCR, and TCRdb holds only the in-frame ones, with some missing. The V and J calls and clone size are taken from that table; D and trimming were inferred from the DNA. Counted here are 250,000 to 300,000 clones, around 84% occurring once; the ten biggest clones make up around 16%. CDR1 and CDR2 (germline): MNHNS, SASEGT. CDR3 length: 13 amino acids. Trimming took off 3 bases at V and 7 bases at J, with 11 bases between the two ends.

The sequence derives from a man aged 18 to 29 who had recovered from COVID-19. Sequencing was carried out using PBMCs or T cells enriched from blood (not recorded which). The chain is built from TRBV6-1 and TRBJ2-3, with D tentatively TRBD2 (5 bases). The CDR3 loop is CASSDYERNTQYF. CDR3 nucleotides: TGTGCCAGCAGTGATTACGAGCGGAATACGCAGTATTTT.